This T cell receptor (beta chain) was retrieved from a study of early T cells in non-severe SARS-CoV-2 infection. On the study more broadly: Investigators sequenced bulk RNA drawn from unsorted whole blood, and chains remained unpaired.

The germline V and J ends were trimmed by 1 base and 12 bases, with 10 bases remaining between them. The CDR3 has 12 amino acids. Germline V lookup: CDR1 SGHAT, CDR2 FQNNGV. This clonotype was found many times. Its antigen is currently unknown. Separate cDNA molecules each had unique molecular identifiers attached to them. TCRdb itself ran the 5' RACE reads through MiXCR, one entry per CDR3 protein. This table has some 91,000 distinct CDR3 sequences, roughly 13% appearing once. Study results and limitations: Private and CD4 specificities were missed by VDJdb matching, skewed to anti-spike CD8.

Material: whole blood. The rearrangement joins TRBV11-2 to TRBJ2-1; D gene uncertain. This receptor was taken from an adult who was a healthcare worker with PCR-confirmed SARS-CoV-2 infection or an uninfected control (not recorded which). DNA of the CDR3: TGTGCCAGCAGCTTAGTTAGGACCTCGCAGTTCTTC. It is translated as CASSLVRTSQFF.